What follows is one T cell receptor (beta chain) and its context. The antigen is not known. Some clones are missing from TCRdb's copy, which holds only in-frame ones; the method was immunoSEQ multiplex PCR. The sample lists about 56,000 clones; 80% to 90% were seen once. The data stem from a study of T cell responses to AZD1222 COVID-19 vaccine. Study-wide results and limits: A reported finding is that nearly half of spike-specific TCRs target unmutated variant regions. Spike-specific TCRs gained breadth and depth after people received two AZD1222 doses. At 160-218 and 743-854, vaccine-associated CD4 TCRs were dominant, and they spanned spike. Mostly white British, mostly female donors; authors suggested clonal diversity may be underestimated.

The CDR3 sequence is 16 residues long. The germline V gene has CDR1 MNHNS and CDR2 SASEGT. Trimming stripped 3 bases from V and 0 bases from J, with 15 bases between. This TCR was recovered from an adult in good health. The chain uses TRBV6-1 and TRBJ2-7; D is possibly TRBD2 (6 bases). Here the sequenced sample was peripheral blood, taken on day 0 of AZD1222 vaccination. For the CDR3, the DNA is TGTGCCAGCAGTGAGGATTCCGGGGGTGGCTCCTACGAGCAGTACTTC. This codes for CASSEDSGGGSYEQYF.